This T cell receptor beta chain was sequenced in a study of graft-versus-host responses after intestinal transplantation. Looking at the study overall: As for transplant type, recipients had multivisceral, liver-intestinal, or isolated intestinal grafts. All recipients were given anti-thymocyte globulin induction, and tacrolimus and steroids were then administered for around three years.

Study-level results: Among recipient marrow samples, GvH clones were found; some appeared first in ileum or blood. Allograft clonal ratios (graft-versus-host to host-versus-graft) were high in patients who had graft-donor T cell macrochimerism.

The CDR3 extends over 16 amino acids. The germline CDR1 and CDR2 sequences are LGHNA and YNFKEQ. V was trimmed by 2 bases and J by 0 bases, leaving 13 bases between them. Assay: immunoSEQ multiplex PCR; the TCRdb copy retains only in-frame clones and omits some. The sample lists under 150,000 clones, just over 90% occurring once. As regards this clone: Its antigen is currently unknown.

This TCR was sampled from a human donor who received an intestinal transplant. V gene TRBV4-2 combines with J gene TRBJ2-5, with TRBD1 as a possible D gene (5 bases). The input for sequencing was unstimulated CD4+ T cells sorted from spleen or lymph node cells, taken before intestinal transplant. CDR3 residues: CASSQQGVQYQETQYF. The CDR3 DNA is TGTGCCAGCAGCCAACAGGGTGTTCAGTACCAAGAGACCCAGTACTTC.